This T cell receptor (beta chain) stems from a study of CD8 T cells in ankylosing spondylitis (TCRdb year 2017). Background for the entire study: The study profiled T cell receptor beta repertoires in healthy donors and ankylosing spondylitis patients to find disease-linked TCR variants. Peripheral blood was sampled, and synovial fluid was also collected from ankylosing spondylitis patients. The whole study cohort included some 100 healthy donors and around 24 ankylosing spondylitis patients.

Instrument used: Illumina HiSeq 2500. TCR beta libraries were prepared by quantitative 5'-RACE with molecular barcodes. The study's processing was this. Disease-linked TCR variants were identified with a new computational method built on a probabilistic model of VDJ rearrangement. The public reads were reprocessed in TCRdb via fastp at Q25 and MiXCR, keeping in-frame beta chains. For every CDR3 protein sequence, its rows merge into one entry that carries the most common genes and DNA. Here the V and J calls rest on TCRdb's processing, not on the authors' analysis. This sample is represented by roughly 230,000 distinct CDR3 sequences; 15% to 20% of them were singletons. The ten largest clones add up to around 30% of the sample. Study-level results and caveats: Blood from ankylosing spondylitis patients appeared to be characterized by a TCR beta motif composed of under 10 highly homologous amino acid variants. The disease-linked clones showed a CD8+ phenotype and occurred at relatively low frequencies in peripheral blood. Some TCR beta motif variants had previously been reported in synovial fluid and blood of reactive arthritis patients, which suggested common disease-initiation mechanisms. According to the report, matched synovial fluid samples from ankylosing spondylitis patients were significantly enriched for the disease-linked clones.

The CDR3 holds 13 amino acids from the cysteine to the phenylalanine. The retained sequence is limited to the CDR3, 39 bases, with the frame set at the first base. V is shortened by 5 bases, J by 5 bases, and the region joining them spans 12 bases. Details on this clonotype: The antigen it recognizes is unknown. Per-base qualities were not stored, and no clone one base away is much larger.

The material sequenced was blood, either unsorted or a sorted T cell fraction (not recorded which). The chain joins TRBV12-3 or TRBV12-4 to TRBJ1-1, with no D gene named confidently. This TCR derives from a male donor with ankylosing spondylitis or in good health (not recorded which). This receptor carries the CDR3 CASSLSGGTEAFF. The nucleotide sequence reads as follows: TGTGCCAGCAGTCTCAGTGGTGGGACTGAAGCTTTCTTT.